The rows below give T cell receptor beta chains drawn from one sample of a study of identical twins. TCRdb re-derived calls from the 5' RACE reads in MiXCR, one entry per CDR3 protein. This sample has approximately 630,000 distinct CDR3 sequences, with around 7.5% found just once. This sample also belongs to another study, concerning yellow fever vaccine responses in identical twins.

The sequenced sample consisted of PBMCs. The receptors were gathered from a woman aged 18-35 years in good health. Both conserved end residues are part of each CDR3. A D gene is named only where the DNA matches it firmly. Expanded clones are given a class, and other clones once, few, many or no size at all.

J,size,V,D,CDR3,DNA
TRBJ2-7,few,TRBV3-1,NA,CASSQGLTAEQYF,TGTGCCAGCAGCCAAGGATTGACAGCGGAGCAGTACTTC
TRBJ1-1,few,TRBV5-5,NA,CASSFLQGGTEAFF,TGTGCCAGCAGCTTTCTCCAGGGAGGGACTGAAGCTTTCTTT
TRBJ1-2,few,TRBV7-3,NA,CASSPPPGERAGYTF,TGTGCCAGCAGCCCACCCCCAGGGGAACGTGCTGGCTACACCTTC
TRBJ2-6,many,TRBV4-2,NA,CASSQEVSSGANVLTF,TGTGCCAGCAGCCAAGAAGTAAGCTCTGGGGCCAACGTCCTGACTTTC
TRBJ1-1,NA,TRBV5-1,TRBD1,CASGKGQDYTEAFF,TGCGCCAGCGGGAAGGGACAGGACTACACTGAAGCTTTCTTT
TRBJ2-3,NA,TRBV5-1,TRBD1,CASSLADRDRVFTDTQYF,TGCGCCAGCAGCTTGGCCGACCGGGACAGGGTTTTCACAGATACGCAGTATTTT
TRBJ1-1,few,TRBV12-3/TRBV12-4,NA,CASSWAGRDTEAFF,TGTGCCAGCAGTTGGGCGGGTAGGGACACTGAAGCTTTCTTT
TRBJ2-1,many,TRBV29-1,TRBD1,CSVATGGQNEQFF,TGCAGCGTTGCGACAGGGGGACAGAATGAGCAGTTCTTC
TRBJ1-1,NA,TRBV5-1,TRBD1,CASSTGQVGAGVNTEAFF,TGCGCCAGCAGCACTGGACAGGTAGGGGCAGGGGTAAACACTGAAGCTTTCTTT
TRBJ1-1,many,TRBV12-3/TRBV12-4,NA,CASNDNTEAFF,TGTGCCAGCAATGACAACACTGAAGCTTTCTTT
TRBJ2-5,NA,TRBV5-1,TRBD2,CASSLAALSGRNQETQYF,TGCGCCAGCAGCTTGGCCGCTCTTAGCGGGAGGAACCAAGAGACCCAGTACTTC
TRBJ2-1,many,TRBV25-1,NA,CASGKWDNEQFF,TGTGCCAGCGGTAAATGGGACAATGAGCAGTTCTTC
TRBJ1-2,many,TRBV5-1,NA,CASSIDTRTNYGYTF,TGCGCCAGCAGCATTGACACCCGCACTAACTATGGCTACACCTTC
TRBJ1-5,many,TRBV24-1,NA,CATSDLGGRSNQPQHF,TGTGCCACCAGTGATTTGGGGGGGCGGTCTAATCAGCCCCAGCATTTT
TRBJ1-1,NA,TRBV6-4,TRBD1,CASRTGQGKDTEAFF,TGTGCCAGCAGGACGGGACAGGGGAAAGACACTGAAGCTTTCTTT
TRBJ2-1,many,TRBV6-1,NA,CASSPGVEQFF,TGTGCCAGCAGCCCCGGGGTGGAGCAGTTCTTC
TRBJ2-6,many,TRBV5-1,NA,CASSQKISGANVLTF,TGCGCCAGCAGCCAGAAGATCTCTGGGGCCAACGTCCTGACTTTC
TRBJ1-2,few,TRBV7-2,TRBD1,CASSPGTGLYGYTF,TGTGCCAGCAGCCCTGGGACAGGGCTCTATGGCTACACCTTC
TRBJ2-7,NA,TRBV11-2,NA,CASTPDGSYEQYF,TGTGCCAGCACCCCCGACGGCTCCTACGAGCAGTACTTC
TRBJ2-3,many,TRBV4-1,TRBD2,CASSQESKLAGYYF,TGCGCCAGCAGCCAAGAGAGTAAGCTAGCGGGATATTATTTT
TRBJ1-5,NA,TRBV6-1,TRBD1,CASSDTGELIYGNQPQHF,TGTGCCAGCAGTGACACAGGGGAGCTTATATATGGCAATCAGCCCCAGCATTTT
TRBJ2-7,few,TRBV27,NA,CASSLRGPPSYEQYF,TGTGCCAGCAGTTTAAGGGGACCCCCCTCCTACGAGCAGTACTTC
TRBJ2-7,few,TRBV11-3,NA,CASSVGLGAYEQYF,TGTGCCAGCAGCGTGGGACTGGGGGCCTACGAGCAGTACTTC
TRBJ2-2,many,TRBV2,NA,CASSEARRLGTGELFF,TGTGCCAGCAGTGAAGCGCGACGACTGGGAACCGGGGAGCTGTTTTTT
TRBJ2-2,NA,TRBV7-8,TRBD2,CASSLVSGLALTGELFF,TGTGCCAGCAGCTTAGTCTCCGGACTAGCTCTAACCGGGGAGCTGTTTTTT
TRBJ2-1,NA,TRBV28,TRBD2,CASSKREGRNEQFF,TGTGCCAGCAGTAAGCGGGAGGGAAGGAATGAGCAGTTCTTC
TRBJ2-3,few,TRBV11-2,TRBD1,CASSIRLPLQGADTQYF,TGTGCCAGCAGCATCCGACTCCCTCTGCAGGGGGCAGATACGCAGTATTTT
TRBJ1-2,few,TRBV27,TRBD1,CASGPTGAIDNYGYTF,TGTGCCAGCGGACCCACAGGGGCAATCGACAATTATGGCTACACCTTC
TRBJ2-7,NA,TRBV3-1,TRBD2,CASSPGLAGGFSYEQYF,TGTGCCAGCAGCCCTGGACTAGCGGGAGGGTTCTCCTACGAGCAGTACTTC
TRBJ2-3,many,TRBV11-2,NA,CASSLDYTDTQYF,TGTGCCAGCAGCTTAGACTACACAGATACGCAGTATTTT
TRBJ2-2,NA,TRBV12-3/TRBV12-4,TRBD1,CASSLEGRGLSTGELFF,TGTGCCAGCAGTTTAGAGGGCAGGGGGTTGAGCACCGGGGAGCTGTTTTTT
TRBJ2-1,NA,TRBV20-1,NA,CSVTRGTNEQFF,TGCAGCGTTACGAGGGGGACGAATGAGCAGTTCTTC